One sample yielded the 25 T cell receptor beta chains listed below, sequenced in a study of blood T cell repertoires in COVID-19. Only in-frame clones appear in the TCRdb table, and some are missing; sequencing was by immunoSEQ multiplex PCR. The sample contains fewer than 200,000 clones, approximately 80% of which appear only once. The sequenced sample was PBMCs or T cells enriched from blood (not recorded which). The receptors come from a man in his fifties who had recovered from COVID-19.

The chain recombines TRBV5-6 with TRBJ2-5, with D perhaps TRBD1 (6 bases). The germline V gene encodes CDR1 SGHDT and CDR2 YYEEEE. Trimming stripped 4 bases from V and 0 bases from J, with 10 bases between. The CDR3 loop spans 14 amino acids. This chain's CDR3 is CASSPGTHQETQYF. In DNA form, the CDR3 reads TGTGCCAGCAGCCCAGGGACACACCAAGAGACCCAGTACTTC.

V is TRBV4-2 and J is TRBJ1-2, with D perhaps matching TRBD1 (6 bases). The CDR3 sequence is 15 residues long. CDR1 is LGHNA and CDR2 is YNFKEQ in the germline V gene. The ends were cut back, 0 bases at V and 6 bases at J, with 14 bases in the middle. The CDR3 DNA reads as TGTGCCAGCAGCCAAGAGCAGGGGTCGGGGCATGGCTACACCTTC. This gives the protein CASSQEQGSGHGYTF.

This chain connects TRBV27 to TRBJ1-4; 7 bases are a match to TRBD1. This CDR3 region has 13 residues. CDR1 is MNHEY, CDR2 SMNVEV, per germline (reference sequence). Trimming cost V 4 bases and J 8 bases; bases outside gene matches: 4. The CDR3 protein is CASSYRGGEKLFF. The CDR3 coding sequence is TGTGCCAGCAGTTACAGGGGCGGCGAAAAACTGTTTTTT.

V and J are TRBV19 and TRBJ2-7, with 8 bases fitting TRBD1. This CDR3 has 13 amino acids. The germline CDR1 and CDR2 sequences are LNHDA and SQIVND (reference sequence). The V gene end was trimmed by 7 bases and the J gene end by 2 bases; junction bases not matched to a gene: 4. The CDR3 DNA sequence: TGTGCCAGTACCCCGACAGGGGCCTACGAGCAGTACTTC. This encodes CASTPTGAYEQYF.

V is TRBV5-1 and J is TRBJ2-3; a weak D match, TRBD1 (6 bases). This CDR3 has 15 residues. The V gene's germline CDR1 is SGHRS and CDR2 YFSETQ. V gave up 4 bases and J gave up 5 bases, with 17 bases separating them. The CDR3 region is CASSVQGYLGDTQYF. The CDR3 DNA follows: TGCGCCAGCAGCGTTCAGGGGTATTTGGGAGATACGCAGTATTTT. Using reference TRBV5-1 and TRBJ2-3 for the parts outside the CDR3, the full variable domain is KAGVTQTPRYLIKTRGQQVTLSCSPISGHRSVSWYQQTPGQGLQFLFEYFSETQRNKGNFPGRFSGRQFSNSRSEMNVSTLELGDSALYLCASSVQGYLGDTQYFGPGTRLTVL.

The rearrangement links TRBV28 to TRBJ1-5; D gene uncertain. Germline CDR1 is MDHEN and CDR2 is SYDVKM. This CDR3 spans 11 amino acids. V dropped 1 base and J dropped 11 bases, with 6 bases sitting between them. CDR3 sequence (DNA): TGTGCCAGCAGTTTATTGGCAACCCAGCATTTT. It is translated as CASSLLATQHF.

The V and J genes are TRBV3-1 (or the pseudogene TRBV3-2) and TRBJ2-5; 7 bases match TRBD2. The CDR3 length is 12 residues. The germline gives CDR1 LGHDT, CDR2 YNNKEL (reference sequence). V dropped 4 bases and J dropped 4; count of bases not matched to a gene: 0. The CDR3 reads CASSREGETQYF. As DNA, the CDR3 is TGTGCCAGCAGCCGGGAGGGAGAGACCCAGTACTTC.

CDR3 region: CSVARELRAEAFF. CDR3 in DNA: TGCAGCGTTGCTCGGGAGTTAAGGGCTGAAGCTTTCTTT. V is TRBV29-1 and J is TRBJ1-1; D gene unclear. CDR1 and CDR2 (germline): SQVTM, ANQGSEA. The CDR3 contains 13 residues. V was pared by 4 bases and J by 6 bases, with 15 bases between.

This clone was seen a handful of times. The rearrangement links TRBV7-9 to TRBJ2-1; 8 nucleotides agree with TRBD2. The germline V gene encodes CDR1 SEHNR and CDR2 FQNEAQ (reference sequence). The CDR3 runs 15 residues. J was trimmed by 13 bases and V by 1 base; bases with no gene match: 12. CDR3 sequence (DNA): TGTGCCAGCAGCTTAGGTCGGGGGGGCCGGCCAGAACAGTTCTTC. Amino acids: CASSLGRGGRPEQFF. Drawing the rest from reference TRBV7-9 and TRBJ2-1, the complete variable domain is DTGVSQNPRHKITKRGQNVTFRCDPISEHNRLYWYRQTLGQGPEFLTYFQNEAQLEKSRLLSDRFSAERPKGSFSTLEIQRTEQGDSAMYLCASSLGRGGRPEQFFGPGTRLTVL.

This clone was detected only once. The chain couples TRBV5-6 to TRBJ2-5; 10 nucleotides line up with TRBD1. CDR1 SGHDT and CDR2 YYEEEE come from the germline V gene. V lost 3 bases, J lost 5 bases, and 7 bases stayed unmatched. This CDR3 has 15 amino acids. This CDR3 reads CASSSTGGRRETQYF. The CDR3 DNA is TGTGCCAGCAGCTCGACAGGGGGCAGAAGGGAGACCCAGTACTTC.

The chain employs TRBV19 and TRBJ1-1; 7 nucleotides line up with TRBD1. This CDR3 has 15 amino acids. V lost 7 bases, J lost 0 bases, and 8 bases stayed unmatched. Germline V gene sequence: CDR1 LNHDA, CDR2 SQIVND (reference sequence). The CDR3 reads CASKTGDGLNTEAFF. Here the CDR3 DNA reads TGTGCCAGTAAAACAGGGGACGGGTTGAACACTGAAGCTTTCTTT.

The chain combines TRBV2 with TRBJ2-2; D possibly corresponds to TRBD1 (5 bases). Trimming took 4 bases from V and 4 from J, leaving 16 bases between them. The CDR3 loop spans 16 amino acids. From germline, CDR1 is SNHLY and CDR2 FYNNEI. The CDR3 spells CASSVGRGRGTGELFF. In nucleotides, the CDR3 is TGTGCCAGCAGTGTGGGAAGGGGCCGCGGCACCGGGGAGCTGTTTTTT.

This chain connects TRBV19 to TRBJ2-3; D remains ambiguous. V was clipped by 6 bases and J by 2 bases, with 12 bases between them. Germline assignment: CDR1 LNHDA and CDR2 SQIVND (reference sequence). The CDR3 runs to 14 residues. The CDR3: CASSPQAATDTQYF. The CDR3 bases are TGTGCCAGTAGCCCCCAGGCAGCCACAGATACGCAGTATTTT.

The rearrangement joins TRBV10-2 to TRBJ1-5; 7 bases agree with TRBD1. The germline V gene has CDR1 WSHSY and CDR2 SAAADI. The CDR3 length is 15 residues. The V gene end was trimmed by 5 bases and the J gene end by 6 bases; junction bases not matched to a gene: 10. The CDR3 here is CASSPPTGSRQPQHF. For the CDR3, the DNA is TGCGCCAGCAGTCCACCGACAGGGTCCCGTCAGCCCCAGCATTTT.

This chain uses TRBV30 with TRBJ1-1, with D possibly TRBD1 on 6 matching bases. CDR3 size: 14 residues. V lost 4 bases and J 1 base, leaving 13 bases between the germline ends. Germline-derived CDR1 and CDR2 are GTSNPN and SVGIG (reference sequence). The CDR3 region has the DNA TGTGCCTGGATTAGGCGGGGGGCGAACACTGAAGCTTTCTTT. Translating gives CAWIRRGANTEAFF. The full variable domain, completed using reference TRBV30 and TRBJ1-1, is SQTIHQWPATLVQPVGSPLSLECTVEGTSNPNLYWYRQAAGRGLQLLFYSVGIGQISSEVPQNLSASRPQDRQFILSSKKLLLSDSGFYLCAWIRRGANTEAFFGQGTRLTVV.

The chain uses TRBV6-1 and TRBJ2-4; no reliable D call. Germline V gives CDR1 MNHNS, CDR2 SASEGT. This CDR3 is built from 15 residues. V dropped 3 bases and J dropped 0 bases, with 9 bases sitting between them. The CDR3 protein is CASSDGQLAKNIQYF. The CDR3 DNA is TGTGCCAGCAGTGACGGTCAACTAGCCAAAAACATTCAGTACTTC.

The chain recombines TRBV12-3 or TRBV12-4 with TRBJ1-6; the D is unclear. With 6 bases removed from V and 10 bases from J, the gap between germline ends came to 13 bases. This CDR3 region has 13 residues. The CDR3 sequence: CASRPTTNSPLHF. The CDR3 DNA reads as TGTGCCAGCAGGCCGACGACAAACTCACCCCTCCACTTT.

V usage is TRBV7-3 and J usage is TRBJ2-3, with 10 bases that match TRBD1. This CDR3 contains 20 residues. V gave up 4 bases and J gave up 4 bases; unmatched junction bases: 20. CDR1 and CDR2 from the germline V gene are SGHTA and FQGTGA. The CDR3: CASSSYNRGTGVLASDTQYF. The CDR3 DNA follows: TGTGCCAGCAGCTCATATAACAGGGGGACAGGGGTTTTGGCATCAGATACGCAGTATTTT. Looking up the rest from reference TRBV7-3 and TRBJ2-3 gives the full variable domain: GAGVSQTPSNKVTEKGKYVELRCDPISGHTALYWYRQSLGQGPEFLIYFQGTGAADDSGLPNDRFFAVRPEGSVSTLKIQRTERGDSAVYLCASSSYNRGTGVLASDTQYFGPGTRLTVL.

The gene calls are TRBV5-8 and TRBJ1-3; D remains ambiguous. The CDR3 has 13 residues. Germline CDR1 is SGHTS and CDR2 is YDEGEE. Deletions cut 4 bases from V and 0 bases from J, with 5 bases between. For the CDR3, the DNA is TGTGCCAGCAGCGGGAGCTCTGGAAACACCATATATTTT. Amino acid sequence: CASSGSSGNTIYF.

The chain couples TRBV28 to TRBJ1-4, with D unclear. The CDR3 is 13 residues long. The germline V gene has CDR1 MDHEN and CDR2 SYDVKM. Between the trimmed V and J ends, which lost 5 bases and 2 bases, there was a span of 6 bases. The CDR3 region has the DNA TGTGCCAGCAGTGGAGTCACTAATGAAAAACTGTTTTTT. Protein: CASSGVTNEKLFF.

V is TRBV4-1 and J is TRBJ1-2; no definite D call. The CDR3 covers 13 residues. Trimming pared 4 bases from V and 4 bases from J, leaving 10 bases between. CDR1 is MGHRA and CDR2 is YSYEKL in the germline V gene. CDR3 protein: CASSLGSSYGYTF. Here the CDR3 DNA reads TGCGCCAGCAGCCTAGGGAGTTCCTATGGCTACACCTTC.

This clone was observed a single time. At one of its ends the junction is not consistent with the germline gene, which may arise from a read error. The chain links TRBV7-7 to TRBJ2-2; 7 nucleotides agree with TRBD1. Germline V gene data show CDR1 as SSHAT and CDR2 as FNYEAQ (reference sequence). The CDR3 runs to 15 residues. CDR3 sequence: CASSPRQGDTGELFF. The CDR3 nucleotides read TGTGCTAGCAGCCCCAGACAGGGAGACACCGGGGAGCTGTTTTTT.

This sequence joins TRBV2 and TRBJ1-3; D is ambiguous. V was cut by 2 bases and J by 0 bases, with 11 bases left in between. The CDR3 covers 16 residues. Germline CDR1 and CDR2: SNHLY and FYNNEI. CDR3 DNA: TGTGCCAGCAGTGAACGACGGAAGCGCTCTGGAAACACCATATATTTT. Protein: CASSERRKRSGNTIYF. Based on the CDR3 plus reference TRBV2 and TRBJ1-3, the full variable domain is EPEVTQTPSHQVTQMGQEVILRCVPISNHLYFYWYRQILGQKVEFLVSFYNNEISEKSEIFDDQFSVERPDGSNFTLKIRSTKLEDSAMYFCASSERRKRSGNTIYFGEGSWLTVV.

J is TRBJ1-4 and V is TRBV2; TRBD1 agrees at 9 bases. The V gene end was trimmed by 4 bases and the J gene end by 13 bases; junction bases not matched to a gene: 7. Germline V gene data show CDR1 as SNHLY and CDR2 as FYNNEI. The CDR3 is 13 residues long. CDR3: CASSGGQGGRLFF. The CDR3, as DNA: TGTGCCAGCAGTGGGGGACAGGGCGGGAGACTGTTTTTT.

The J gene is TRBJ1-1, the V gene TRBV30; 9 nucleotides align to TRBD1. Losses at the gene ends were 8 bases for V and 4 bases for J; bases not matched to a gene: 5. The CDR3 is made up of 12 amino acids. Looked up from germline, CDR1 is GTSNPN and CDR2 is SVGIG (reference sequence). CDR3 amino acids: CARGQGGTEAFF. The CDR3, as DNA: TGTGCCCGGGGACAGGGAGGCACTGAAGCTTTCTTT.